The T cell receptor (beta chain) under discussion was sequenced for a study of a mutant IDH1 vaccine in newly diagnosed glioma. Clones were read by immunoSEQ multiplex PCR, and TCRdb kept only the in-frame ones, dropping some. The sample lists tens of thousands of clones, roughly 87% occurring once. Specified time point: baseline, week 1 (first vaccination visit). The treatment here: pre-vaccination baseline after standard-of-care therapy. Newly diagnosed WHO grade 3 or 4 IDH1-mutant, ATRX-lost astrocytomas were identified in the donors. This TCR was sampled from a middle-aged man with glioma. Some clones in this sample may be carry-over from other donors' samples. The sequences come from PBMCs, collected from a glioma patient treated with radiotherapy, temozolomide or both.

The CDR3 region is CASSSGVGGASNYGYTF. The CDR3 DNA reads as TGTGCCAGCAGCTCCGGGGTGGGAGGGGCGTCTAACTATGGCTACACCTTC. The chain carries TRBV5-6 and TRBJ1-2; the D gene is possibly TRBD1 (5 bases). With 3 bases removed from V and 0 bases from J, the gap between germline ends came to 18 bases. Germline loops: CDR1 SGHDT, CDR2 YYEEEE. The CDR3 is 17 amino acids.